This T cell receptor (beta chain) came from a study of blood T cells in healthy people across ages. Whole-study results and caveats: The study found more naive CD4+ cells and higher diversity in long-lived than aged donors.

For the second PCR, which ran for about 6 to 11 cycles, a sample-barcoded 5' primer and a J-beta primer mix were used. All cDNA molecules were each tagged by a template-switch adaptor with 12 random nucleotides. TCRdb called the 5' RACE reads again in MiXCR, with one record for every CDR3 protein. The data hold approximately 780,000 distinct CDR3 sequences, with around 24% observed a single time. This clonotype was found a few times. Its matching antigen is unknown. Each donor's blood draw was around 10 milliliters of peripheral blood. Each sample provided at least 5.5 micrograms of extracted total RNA. The CDR3 covers 14 residues. In germline, CDR1 is MNHNS, CDR2 SASEGT. These records were also assigned to another study, of T cells of mothers and their children.

The sample was blood. The clonotype was recovered from a boy aged 5-17 years in good health. The J gene is TRBJ2-1, the V gene TRBV6-1, with D perhaps TRBD2 (5 bases). The J call is doubtful: the DNA matches TRBJ2-5 better. CDR3 DNA sequence: TGTGCCAGCAGTGTAGGCAGGAGGATGGAGACCCAGTACTTC. Translating it yields CASSVGRRMETQYF.